Listed here are 2 T cell receptor beta chains from one sample, sequenced in a study of blood T cell repertoires in COVID-19. Sequencing was performed with immunoSEQ multiplex PCR; in TCRdb, only in-frame clones are kept and a portion is missing. The profile shows a few hundred thousand clones, 80% to 90% of them singletons. The source material was PBMCs or T cells enriched from blood (not recorded which). The receptors were sampled from a man aged 40-55 years who had recovered from COVID-19.

In DNA form, the CDR3 reads TGCAGCGTTGAAGATGGGCGTCAGGGGTTGAGGGAGCTGTTTTTT. This sequence encodes CSVEDGRQGLRELFF. The chain joins TRBV29-1 to TRBJ2-2; tentatively, D is TRBD1 (6 bases). Germline CDR1 and CDR2: SQVTM and ANQGSEA. This CDR3 region has 15 residues. Trimming shortened V by 0 bases and J by 9 bases, and 17 bases separated the two germline ends.

The chain joins TRBV6-2 or TRBV6-3 to TRBJ2-7, with TRBD1 matching over 10 bases. The CDR3 is 16 residues long. V was clipped by 2 bases and J by 2 bases; unmatched bases: 6. Germline V gives CDR1 MNHEY, CDR2 SVGEGT. The CDR3 reads CASSYRDRGPPYEQYF. DNA of the CDR3: TGTGCCAGCAGTTACCGGGACAGGGGTCCGCCCTACGAGCAGTACTTC.